Many counts were recorded for the clone carrying this T cell receptor (beta chain). This record belongs to a study of Graves' ophthalmopathy and Graves' hyperthyroidism. The V gene lost 6 bases and the J gene lost 4 bases, with 13 bases spanning the gap. Germline-derived CDR1 and CDR2 are ENHRY and SYGVKD. The CDR3 extends over 14 amino acids. Ophthalmopathy donors' eye disease showed moderate-to-severe activity, CAS of at least 3, NOSPECS of at least 4 and duration under 3 months. Transcripts of RNA were the source for amplifying TCR beta CDR3 regions. HTBI primers primed a first-round RT-PCR, and a second-round multiplex PCR followed. TCRdb called the multiplex PCR reads again in MiXCR, with one record for every CDR3 protein. The data show some 750,000 distinct CDR3 sequences, with roughly two fifths seen just once and 44% held by the top ten.

The chain carries TRBV10-3 and TRBJ1-3; possibly TRBD1 for D (6 bases). The sequence was obtained from an adult man with Graves' ophthalmopathy. Sequences were obtained from peripheral blood. CDR3 bases: TGTGCCATCAGCGTACAGGGTTTCGGAAACACCATATATTTT. Translating gives CAISVQGFGNTIYF.